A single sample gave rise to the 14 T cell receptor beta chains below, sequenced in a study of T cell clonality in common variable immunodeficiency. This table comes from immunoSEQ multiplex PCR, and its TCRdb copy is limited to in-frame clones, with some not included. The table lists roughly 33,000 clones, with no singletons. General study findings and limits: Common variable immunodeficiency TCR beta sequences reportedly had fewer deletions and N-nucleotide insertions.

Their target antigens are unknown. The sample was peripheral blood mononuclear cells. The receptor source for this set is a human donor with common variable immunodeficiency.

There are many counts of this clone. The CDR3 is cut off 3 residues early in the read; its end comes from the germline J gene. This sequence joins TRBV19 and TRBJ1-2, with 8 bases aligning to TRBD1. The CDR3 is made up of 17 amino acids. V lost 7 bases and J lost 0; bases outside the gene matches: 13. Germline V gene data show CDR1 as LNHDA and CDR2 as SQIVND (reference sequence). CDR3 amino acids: CASTPNPGTGPNYGYTF. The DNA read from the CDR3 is TGTGCCAGTACCCCTAACCCCGGGACAGGACCTAACTATGGC.

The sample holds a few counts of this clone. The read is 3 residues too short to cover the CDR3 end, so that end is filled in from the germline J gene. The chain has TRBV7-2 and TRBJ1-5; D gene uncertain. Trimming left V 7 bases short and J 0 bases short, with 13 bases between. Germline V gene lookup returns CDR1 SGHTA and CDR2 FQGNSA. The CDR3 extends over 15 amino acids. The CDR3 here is CASNTPSYSNQPQHF. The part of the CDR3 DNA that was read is TGTGCCAGCAACACCCCCAGTTATAGCAATCAGCCC.

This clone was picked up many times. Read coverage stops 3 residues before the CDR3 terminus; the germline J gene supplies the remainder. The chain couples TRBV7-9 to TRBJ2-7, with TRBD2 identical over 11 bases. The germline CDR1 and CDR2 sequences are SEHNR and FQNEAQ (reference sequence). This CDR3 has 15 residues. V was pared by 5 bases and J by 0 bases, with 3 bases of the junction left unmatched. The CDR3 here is CASSRLAGSSYEQYF. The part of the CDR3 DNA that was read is TGTGCCAGCAGCCGACTAGCGGGGAGCTCCTACGAG.

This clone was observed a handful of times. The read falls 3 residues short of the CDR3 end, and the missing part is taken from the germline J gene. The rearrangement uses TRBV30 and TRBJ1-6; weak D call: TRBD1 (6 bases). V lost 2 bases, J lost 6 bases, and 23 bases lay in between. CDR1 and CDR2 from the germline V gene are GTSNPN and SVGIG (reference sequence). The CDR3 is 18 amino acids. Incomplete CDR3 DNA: TGTGCCTGGAGTCCCCCCCGGGGGGGCTTCTTAGGTAATTCACCC. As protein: CAWSPPRGGFLGNSP. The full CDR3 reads CAWSPPRGGFLGNSPLHF.

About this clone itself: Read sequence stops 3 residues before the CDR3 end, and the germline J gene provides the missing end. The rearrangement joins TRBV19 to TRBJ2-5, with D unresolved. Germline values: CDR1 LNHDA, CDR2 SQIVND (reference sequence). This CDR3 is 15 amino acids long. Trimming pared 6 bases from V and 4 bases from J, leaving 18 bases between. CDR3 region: CASSSLDLTGETQYF. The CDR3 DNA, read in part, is TGTGCCAGTAGCTCGCTGGATCTAACGGGAGAGACC.

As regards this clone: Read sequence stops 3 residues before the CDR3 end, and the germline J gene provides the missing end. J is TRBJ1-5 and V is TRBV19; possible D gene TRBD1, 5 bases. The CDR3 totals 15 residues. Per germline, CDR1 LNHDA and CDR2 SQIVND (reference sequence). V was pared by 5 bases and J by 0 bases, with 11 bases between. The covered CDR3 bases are TGTGCCAGTAGTCAGGGTGGGTATAGCAATCAGCCC. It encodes CASSQGGYSNQP. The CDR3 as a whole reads CASSQGGYSNQPQHF.

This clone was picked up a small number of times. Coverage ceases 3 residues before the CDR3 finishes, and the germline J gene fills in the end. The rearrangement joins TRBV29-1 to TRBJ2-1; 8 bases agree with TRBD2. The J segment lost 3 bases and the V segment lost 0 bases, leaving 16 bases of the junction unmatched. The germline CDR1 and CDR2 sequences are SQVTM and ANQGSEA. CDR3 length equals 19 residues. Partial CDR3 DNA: TGCAGCGTTGAAGACCCGCCCCTACTAGCGGATCTTGACTACAATGAG. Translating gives CSVEDPPLLADLDYNE. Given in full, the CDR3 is CSVEDPPLLADLDYNEQFF.

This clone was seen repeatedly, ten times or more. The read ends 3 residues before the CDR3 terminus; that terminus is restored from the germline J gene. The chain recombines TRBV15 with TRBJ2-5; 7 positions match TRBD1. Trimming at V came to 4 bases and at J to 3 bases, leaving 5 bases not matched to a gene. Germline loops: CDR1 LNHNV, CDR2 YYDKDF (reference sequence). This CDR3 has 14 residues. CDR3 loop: CATSTRDSKETQYF. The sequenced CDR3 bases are TGTGCCACCAGCACCCGGGACAGCAAAGAGACC.

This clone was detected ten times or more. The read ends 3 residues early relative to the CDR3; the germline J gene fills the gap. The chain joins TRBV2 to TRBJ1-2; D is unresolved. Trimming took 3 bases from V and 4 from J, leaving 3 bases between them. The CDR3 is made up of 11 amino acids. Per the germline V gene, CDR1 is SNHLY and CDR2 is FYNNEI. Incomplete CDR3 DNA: TGTGCCAGCAGTGACCTCTATGGC. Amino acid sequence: CASSDLYG. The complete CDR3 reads CASSDLYGYTF.

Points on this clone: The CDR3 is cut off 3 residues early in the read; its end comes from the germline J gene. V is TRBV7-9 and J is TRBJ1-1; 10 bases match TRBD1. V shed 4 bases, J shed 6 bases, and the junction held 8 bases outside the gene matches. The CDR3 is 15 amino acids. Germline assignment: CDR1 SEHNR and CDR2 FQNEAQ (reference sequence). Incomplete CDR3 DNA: TGTGCCAGCAGCTCATCCGGGACAGGGGTTCCTGAA. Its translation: CASSSSGTGVPE. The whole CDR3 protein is CASSSSGTGVPEAFF.

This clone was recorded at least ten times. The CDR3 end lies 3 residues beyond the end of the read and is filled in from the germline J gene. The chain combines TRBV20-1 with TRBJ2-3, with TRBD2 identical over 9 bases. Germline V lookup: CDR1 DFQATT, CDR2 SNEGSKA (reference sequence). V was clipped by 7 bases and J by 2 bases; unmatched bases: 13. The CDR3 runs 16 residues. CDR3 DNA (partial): TGCAGTGGGCGGGGGGGCCGTCGGGGTTTCACAGATACG. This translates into CSGRGGRRGFTDT. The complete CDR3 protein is CSGRGGRRGFTDTQYF.

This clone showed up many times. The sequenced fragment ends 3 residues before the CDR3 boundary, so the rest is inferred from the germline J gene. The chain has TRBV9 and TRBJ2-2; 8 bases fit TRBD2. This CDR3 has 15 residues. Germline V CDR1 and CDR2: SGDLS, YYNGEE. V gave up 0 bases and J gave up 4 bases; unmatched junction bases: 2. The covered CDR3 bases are TGTGCCAGCAGCGTAGACAGCGGGGGCACCGGGGAG. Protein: CASSVDSGGTGE. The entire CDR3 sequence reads CASSVDSGGTGELFF.

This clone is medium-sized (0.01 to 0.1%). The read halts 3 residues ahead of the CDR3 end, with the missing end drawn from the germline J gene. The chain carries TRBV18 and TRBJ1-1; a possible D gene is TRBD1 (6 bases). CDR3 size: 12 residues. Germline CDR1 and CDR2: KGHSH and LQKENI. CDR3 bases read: TGTGCCAGCTCACCCGATGGGGGCGGG. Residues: CASSPDGGG. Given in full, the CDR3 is CASSPDGGGAFF.

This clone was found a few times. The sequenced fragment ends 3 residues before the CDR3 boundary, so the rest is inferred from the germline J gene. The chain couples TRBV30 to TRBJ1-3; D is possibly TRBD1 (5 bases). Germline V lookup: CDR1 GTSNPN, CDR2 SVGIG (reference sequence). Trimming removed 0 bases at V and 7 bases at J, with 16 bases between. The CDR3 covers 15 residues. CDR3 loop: CAWSVRWPGGNTIYF. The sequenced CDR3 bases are TGTGCCTGGAGTGTACGGTGGCCCGGGGGGAACACC. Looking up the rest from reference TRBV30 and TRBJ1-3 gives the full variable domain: SQTIHQWPATLVQPVGSPLSLECTVEGTSNPNLYWYRQAAGRGLQLLFYSVGIGQISSEVPQNLSASRPQDRQFILSSKKLLLSDSGFYLCAWSVRWPGGNTIYFGEGSWLTVV.